The 6 T cell receptor beta chains below all came from one sample that was sequenced in a study of T cells after posttransplantation cyclophosphamide. Assay used: immunoSEQ multiplex PCR; TCRdb lists only in-frame clones, some missing. The sample holds 40,000 or so clones, and no clone turns up only once. The specimen was PBMCs. The receptors were sampled from a man in his thirties or forties in good health and a related stem cell transplant donor.

This clone was recorded at least ten times. The chain employs TRBV4-1 and TRBJ1-6, with D perhaps TRBD1 (5 bases). Germline CDR1 is MGHRA and CDR2 is YSYEKL. The CDR3 loop spans 14 amino acids. V lost 3 bases and J 7 bases, leaving 10 bases between the germline ends. The CDR3 loop reads CASSQQGGNSPLHF. DNA for the CDR3: TGCGCCAGCAGCCAGCAGGGTGGAAATTCACCCCTCCACTTT.

This clone showed up many times. The CDR3 sequence: CASSEAGTGGFVSYGYTF. The CDR3 nucleotides read TGTGCCAGCAGTGAAGCGGGGACAGGGGGCTTCGTAAGCTATGGCTACACCTTC. The chain combines TRBV2 with TRBJ1-2; 12 bases are a match to TRBD1. Germline loops: CDR1 SNHLY, CDR2 FYNNEI. The CDR3 loop spans 18 amino acids. With 0 bases clipped from V and 4 bases from J, the junction kept 9 bases outside the gene matches.

There are many counts of this clone. The V and J genes are TRBV7-2 and TRBJ2-5; 11 nucleotides line up with TRBD1. CDR3 length equals 16 residues. CDR1 and CDR2 (germline): SGHTA, FQGNSA. Losses at the gene ends were 5 bases for V and 3 bases for J; bases not matched to a gene: 8. CDR3 region: CASSGGTGGWEETQYF. CDR3 in DNA: TGTGCCAGCAGCGGCGGGACAGGGGGTTGGGAAGAGACCCAGTACTTC.

The sample holds many counts of this clone. CDR3: CASSPRSVTEAFF. The CDR3 nucleotides are TGTGCCAGTAGTCCTCGGTCGGTCACTGAAGCTTTCTTT. This sequence joins TRBV19 and TRBJ1-1; unclear D gene. Germline CDR1 LNHDA, CDR2 SQIVND (reference sequence). V was clipped by 5 bases and J by 4 bases, with 11 bases between them. This CDR3 has 13 amino acids.

CDR3 nucleotide sequence: TGCAGCGTTGAGGAGGGTAATGGAAACACCATATATTTT. Its translation is CSVEEGNGNTIYF. This rearrangement joins TRBV29-1 to TRBJ1-3; D is unresolved. Trimming pared 3 bases from V and 3 bases from J, leaving 9 bases between. The CDR3 loop spans 13 amino acids. The germline CDR1 and CDR2 sequences are SQVTM and ANQGSEA. Full variable domain (missing parts from reference TRBV29-1 and TRBJ1-3): SAVISQKPSRDICQRGTSLTIQCQVDSQVTMMFWYRQQPGQSLTLIATANQGSEATYESGFVIDKFPISRPNLTFSTLTVSNMSPEDSSIYLCSVEEGNGNTIYFGEGSWLTVV.

This clone has a count of ten or more. The gene calls are TRBV4-1 and TRBJ2-6; D possibly corresponds to TRBD1 (6 bases). V shed 0 bases and J shed 0 bases, with 15 bases lying between them. CDR3 size: 19 residues. CDR1 is MGHRA, CDR2 YSYEKL, per germline. CDR3 in DNA: TGCGCCAGCAGCCAAGATCAGGGGACCGTTTCCTCTGGGGCCAACGTCCTGACTTTC. Encoded protein: CASSQDQGTVSSGANVLTF.